This TCR beta chain comes out of a study of T cell responses to AZD1222 COVID-19 vaccine. General study points: Unmutated variant regions are reportedly the target of nearly half of TCRs that are spike-specific.

The repertoire was sequenced with immunoSEQ multiplex PCR; TCRdb's copy has only in-frame clones and lacks some. The table shows about 130,000 clones, with roughly 90% occurring only once. Trimming stripped 8 bases from V and 0 bases from J, with 16 bases between. The CDR3 runs to 15 residues. CDR1 and CDR2 from the germline V gene are KGHDR and SFDVKD. A remark on this clone: The antigen is undetermined.

The chain carries TRBV24-1 and TRBJ2-7, with D unclear. This clonotype was obtained from an adult in good health. Sequenced here: peripheral blood, sampled on day 0 of AZD1222 vaccination. The CDR3 DNA reads as TGTGCCACCATGAGAGGTTCGAGTTTCTCCTACGAGCAGTACTTC. Protein: CATMRGSSFSYEQYF.